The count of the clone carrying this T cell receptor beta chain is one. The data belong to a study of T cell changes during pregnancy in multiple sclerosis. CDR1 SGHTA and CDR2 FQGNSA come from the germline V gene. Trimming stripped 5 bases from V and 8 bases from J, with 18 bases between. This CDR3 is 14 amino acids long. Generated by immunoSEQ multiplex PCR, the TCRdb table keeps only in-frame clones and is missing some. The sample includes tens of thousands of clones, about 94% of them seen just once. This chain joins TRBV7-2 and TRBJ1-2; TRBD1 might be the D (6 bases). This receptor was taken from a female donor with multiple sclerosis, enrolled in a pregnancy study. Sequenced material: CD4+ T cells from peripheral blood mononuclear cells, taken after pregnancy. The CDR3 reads CASSQGQFPGGYTF. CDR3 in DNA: TGTGCCAGCAGCCAAGGACAGTTCCCCGGGGGCTACACCTTC.